The entry that follows covers one T cell receptor beta chain sequence. Its antigen is unknown. The data derive from a study of vaccination and CD4 T cells after COVID-19. Study-wide background: Two doses of either BNT162b2 or mRNA-1273 vaccine were given to participants. Stimulation of the cells used overlapping spike peptide pools from SARS-CoV-2 and from the common cold coronaviruses HCoV-NL63, HCoV-OC43 and HCoV-229E.

The treatment denotes: approximately nine-day PBMC culture with coronavirus spike peptide pools or control peptides (ViraFEST assay). Harvesting of the unexposed donor's CD4+ T cells predated the COVID-19 pandemic (2011-2018). The J segment lost 11 bases and the V segment lost 4 bases, leaving 20 bases of the junction unmatched. Germline V CDR1 and CDR2: MGHRA, YSYEKL. CDR3 length: 17 amino acids. Cultured CD4+ T cells had their DNA profiled by the Oncomine TCR Beta short-read assay. Cultured CD4+ T cells were the source of extracted genomic DNA. TCRdb passed the PCR reads through MiXCR, listing each CDR3 protein once. The sample includes about 10,000 distinct CDR3 sequences, about 32% of them seen just once.

The chain links TRBV4-1 to TRBJ2-1, with TRBD2 identical over 7 bases. This clonotype originated in a human donor in good health. The specimen was CD4+ T cells from blood, cultured in vitro. CDR3 loop: CASSRLGGRASGDKQFF. The CDR3, as DNA: TGCGCCAGCAGCCGCCTGGGGGGGAGGGCGAGCGGCGACAAGCAGTTCTTC.